This entry lists 16 T cell receptor beta chains sequenced from one sample in a study of PD-L1 blockade in urothelial cancer. Clones were read by immunoSEQ multiplex PCR, and TCRdb kept only the in-frame ones, dropping some. This sample has thousands of clones, with more than 30% found just once. The source material was tumor tissue, sampled before atezolizumab (anti-PD-L1) treatment. The receptor source for this set is a man in his sixties with urothelial cancer.

This clone was seen only a few times. The chain employs TRBV9 and TRBJ2-3; D is possibly TRBD1 (5 bases). V lost 0 bases and J 1 base, leaving 9 bases between the germline ends. Germline loops: CDR1 SGDLS, CDR2 YYNGEE. The CDR3 is made up of 15 amino acids. The CDR3 protein is CASSVGGEGTDTQYF. CDR3 bases: TGTGCCAGCAGCGTAGGGGGCGAGGGCACAGATACGCAGTATTTT.

The chain combines TRBV5-1 with TRBJ2-7; 8 bases are shared with TRBD1. Trimming removed 5 bases from V and 3 bases from J; junction bases left unmatched: 10. CDR3 size: 15 residues. Germline CDR1 is SGHRS and CDR2 is YFSETQ. CDR3 loop: CASRGRGPSNYEQYF. CDR3 sequence (DNA): TGCGCCAGCAGGGGCAGGGGGCCTAGTAACTACGAGCAGTACTTC.

A few counts support this clone. The chain carries TRBV19 and TRBJ2-7; D is uncertain. V was cut by 5 bases and J by 0 bases, with 5 bases left in between. The germline V gene has CDR1 LNHDA and CDR2 SQIVND (reference sequence). CDR3 size: 12 residues. The CDR3 region is CASSSPSYEQYF. The CDR3 DNA reads as TGTGCCAGTAGTTCACCCTCCTACGAGCAGTACTTC.

This clone turned up a few times. The J gene is TRBJ2-6, the V gene TRBV6-8; D gene unclear. Germline V gene sequence: CDR1 MNHGY, CDR2 SAAAGT. The CDR3 contains 17 residues. V was pared by 6 bases and J by 0 bases, with 15 bases between. Here the CDR3 reads CASRDGSFSSGANVLTF. CDR3 DNA: TGTGCCAGCAGGGACGGTTCCTTTTCCTCTGGGGCCAACGTCCTGACTTTC.

V is TRBV2 and J is TRBJ2-7, with D possibly matching TRBD1 (6 bases). Trimming left V 6 bases short and J 5 bases short, with 17 bases between. This CDR3 region has 14 residues. Germline V gives CDR1 SNHLY, CDR2 FYNNEI. CDR3 sequence reads: CASREQGPTNEQYF. The DNA of the CDR3 is TGTGCCAGCAGAGAACAGGGACCAACTAACGAGCAGTACTTC. Drawing the rest from reference TRBV2 and TRBJ2-7, the complete variable domain is EPEVTQTPSHQVTQMGQEVILRCVPISNHLYFYWYRQILGQKVEFLVSFYNNEISEKSEIFDDQFSVERPDGSNFTLKIRSTKLEDSAMYFCASREQGPTNEQYFGPGTRLTVT.

This clone was counted between two and nine times. The chain combines TRBV11-3 with TRBJ2-3; D is undetermined. The length of the CDR3 is 14 residues. Between the trimmed V and J ends, which lost 6 bases and 2 bases, there was a span of 12 bases. Germline CDR1 is SGHNT and CDR2 is YENEEA. Here the CDR3 reads CASSPSKYTDTQYF. CDR3 nucleotide sequence: TGTGCCAGCAGTCCGTCCAAGTACACAGATACGCAGTATTTT. The variable domain in full, completed from reference TRBV11-3 and TRBJ2-3, reads EAGVVQSPRYKIIEKKQPVAFWCNPISGHNTLYWYLQNLGQGPELLIRYENEEAVDDSQLPKDRFSAERLKGVDSTLKIQPAELGDSAVYLCASSPSKYTDTQYFGPGTRLTVL.

The CDR3 nucleotides read TGTGCCAGCAGCTCGACAACAGCGGGGGGCTGGGGCGAGCAGTACTTC. Encoded protein: CASSSTTAGGWGEQYF. V is TRBV11-3 and J is TRBJ2-7; 9 positions agree with TRBD2. With V trimmed by 4 bases and J by 6 bases, 13 bases remained unmatched. The CDR3 contains 16 residues. Germline assignment: CDR1 SGHNT and CDR2 YENEEA.

The chain employs TRBV10-2 and TRBJ2-2, with TRBD1 identical over 7 bases. CDR3 length: 13 amino acids. Germline V gives CDR1 WSHSY, CDR2 SAAADI. J gave up 6 bases and V 6 bases, and 4 bases lay outside the gene matches. Written as DNA, the CDR3 is TGCGCCAGCAGAGGACAGGCGTCCGGGGAGCTGTTTTTT. Encoded protein: CASRGQASGELFF.

The chain is built from TRBV18 and TRBJ1-5; D unresolved. Trimming removed 6 bases at V and 0 bases at J, with 6 bases between. The germline V gene encodes CDR1 KGHSH and CDR2 LQKENI. The CDR3 totals 13 residues. The DNA of the CDR3 is TGTGCCAGCTCCCCTCATAGCAATCAGCCCCAGCATTTT. Protein: CASSPHSNQPQHF.

This clone was detected a few times. The chain recombines TRBV28 with TRBJ1-5; D remains ambiguous. The CDR3 is made up of 15 amino acids. Germline V gene lookup returns CDR1 MDHEN and CDR2 SYDVKM. The V end was cut by 1 base, the J end by 0 bases, with 7 bases between. The CDR3 loop is CASSLLGISNQPQHF. The CDR3 nucleotides read TGTGCCAGCAGTTTATTAGGGATTAGCAATCAGCCCCAGCATTTT. Full variable domain (missing parts from reference TRBV28 and TRBJ1-5): DVKVTQSSRYLVKRTGEKVFLECVQDMDHENMFWYRQDPGLGLRLIYFSYDVKMKEKGDIPEGYSVSREKKERFSLILESASTNQTSMYLCASSLLGISNQPQHFGDGTRLSIL.

A few counts support this clone. The chain links TRBV30 to TRBJ2-1; 8 positions match TRBD2. The V segment lost 0 bases and the J segment 7 bases; nucleotides outside the gene matches: 11. From germline, CDR1 is GTSNPN and CDR2 SVGIG (reference sequence). This CDR3 comprises 16 residues. The CDR3 spells CAWSVYGPGGRNEQFF. DNA for the CDR3: TGTGCCTGGAGTGTATACGGGCCGGGCGGGAGGAATGAGCAGTTCTTC.

This clone is medium-sized. The chain links TRBV11-3 to TRBJ2-7, with a weak D call TRBD2 (6 bases). V shed 5 bases and J shed 6 bases, with 17 bases lying between them. Germline loops: CDR1 SGHNT, CDR2 YENEEA. The length of the CDR3 is 14 residues. CDR3 amino acids: CASSPVGLLGEQYF. As DNA, the CDR3 is TGTGCCAGCAGCCCTGTGGGACTCCTCGGCGAGCAGTACTTC.

The chain joins TRBV12-5 to TRBJ2-5; either TRBD1 or TRBD2 may fit D (5 bases each). CDR1 and CDR2 from the germline V gene are LGHNT and FRNRAP. CDR3 size: 13 residues. For the CDR3, the DNA is TGTGCCAGCACCCCGGGACCTGCAGAGACCCAGTACTTC. As protein: CASTPGPAETQYF.

The chain links TRBV9 to TRBJ2-1, with a weak D call TRBD2 (5 bases). The germline gives CDR1 SGDLS, CDR2 YYNGEE. This CDR3 comprises 16 residues. V lost 1 base and J 7 bases, leaving 18 bases between the germline ends. CDR3 coding DNA: TGTGCCAGCAGCGTACAGTCGGGGAGAGTTTTGAATGAGCAGTTCTTC. Encoded protein: CASSVQSGRVLNEQFF. Full variable domain (remainder filled in from reference TRBV9 and TRBJ2-1): DSGVTQTPKHLITATGQRVTLRCSPRSGDLSVYWYQQSLDQGLQFLIQYYNGEERAKGNILERFSAQQFPDLHSELNLSSLELGDSALYFCASSVQSGRVLNEQFFGPGTRLTVL.

CDR3 residues: CASSEGWGASRGNTIYF. The covered CDR3 bases are TGTGCCAGCAGTGAAGGTTGGGGGGCGAGTCGAGGAAACACCATATAT. The chain uses TRBV6-1 and TRBJ1-3; D possibly corresponds to TRBD1 (6 bases). The read terminates 1 residue ahead of where the CDR3 ends, so the germline J gene completes it. Trimming took 1 base from V and 4 from J, leaving 17 bases between them. The germline V gene has CDR1 MNHNS and CDR2 SASEGT. The CDR3 sequence is 17 residues long.

The V gene is TRBV29-1, the J gene TRBJ2-7; a possible D gene is TRBD1 (5 bases). Trimming left V 7 bases short and J 3 bases short, with 16 bases between. The CDR3 has 13 amino acids. Germline V gene data show CDR1 as SQVTM and CDR2 as ANQGSEA. The CDR3 here is CSALGGQNYEQYF. The CDR3 DNA sequence: TGCAGCGCCCTCGGCGGACAAAACTACGAGCAGTACTTC.